This passage covers 19 T cell receptor beta chains from one sample sequenced in a study of radiotherapy plus CTLA-4 blockade in lung cancer. Assay used: immunoSEQ multiplex PCR; TCRdb lists only in-frame clones, some missing. The sample holds 65,000 to 100,000 clones, roughly four fifths seen once. The sample was peripheral blood, taken from a patient treated with radiotherapy plus ipilimumab. Receptors were obtained from a human donor with non-small cell lung cancer who had stable disease on radiotherapy plus ipilimumab.

J is TRBJ2-5 and V is TRBV6-1; TRBD2 might be the D (5 bases). V was shortened by 2 bases and J by 5 bases, with 12 bases between the two germline ends. Germline CDR1 reads MNHNS; CDR2 reads SASEGT. CDR3 length: 14 amino acids. The DNA for the CDR3 is TGTGCCAGCAGTGAACTTTTCGGGGTGGAGACCCAGTACTTC. As protein: CASSELFGVETQYF.

The rearrangement links TRBV27 to TRBJ1-6; D may be TRBD1 (6 bases). Germline-derived CDR1 and CDR2 are MNHEY and SMNVEV (reference sequence). The ends were cut back, 2 bases at V and 6 bases at J, with 14 bases in the middle. The CDR3 runs to 16 residues. The CDR3 is CASSLDGGAPNSPLHF. The DNA of the CDR3 is TGTGCCAGCAGTTTAGACGGGGGGGCCCCTAATTCACCCCTCCACTTT.

V and J are TRBV6-1 and TRBJ2-2; 8 bases fit TRBD2. J lost 1 base, V lost 5 bases, and 3 bases had no gene match. This CDR3 has 15 residues. Germline V gene lookup returns CDR1 MNHNS and CDR2 SASEGT. DNA for the CDR3: TGTGCCAGCAGTCTGAGCGGGGGGAACACCGGGGAGCTGTTTTTT. It translates to CASSLSGGNTGELFF.

This clone was observed once. The chain joins TRBV7-2 to TRBJ2-2, with D perhaps given as TRBD1 or TRBD2 (5 bases each). The V end was cut by 5 bases, the J end by 4 bases, with 11 bases between. The CDR3 is made up of 14 amino acids. Germline V lookup: CDR1 SGHTA, CDR2 FQGNSA. CDR3 DNA sequence: TGTGCCAGCAGCCGGGACCCTCGCACCGGGGAGCTGTTTTTT. Its translation: CASSRDPRTGELFF.

The table lists this clone with a few counts. V gene TRBV5-6 combines with J gene TRBJ2-4; TRBD1 agrees at 10 bases. This CDR3 has 15 residues. CDR1 and CDR2 (germline): SGHDT, YYEEEE. The ends lost 4 bases at V and 9 bases at J; junction bases unmatched: 10. The CDR3 coding sequence is TGTGCCAGCAGCACCGACAGGGGGCCTCGGGGCATTCAGTACTTC. Translated: CASSTDRGPRGIQYF.

The chain is built from TRBV6-5 and TRBJ2-7; a weak D match, TRBD2 (5 bases). The CDR3 consists of 13 residues. The V gene lost 7 bases and the J gene lost 2 bases, with 12 bases spanning the gap. The germline V gene has CDR1 MNHEY and CDR2 SVGAGI. CDR3 sequence reads: CASTGGWTYEQYF. The DNA of the CDR3 is TGTGCCAGCACTGGCGGGTGGACCTACGAGCAGTACTTC.

Only one count was recorded for this clone. This rearrangement joins TRBV9 to TRBJ1-6; 7 bases are shared with TRBD1. Germline V gene lookup returns CDR1 SGDLS and CDR2 YYNGEE. This CDR3 is built from 16 residues. V trimming: 0 bases; J trimming: 9 bases; junction bases outside the gene matches: 9. CDR3 in DNA: TGTGCCAGCAGCGTAGACCCGGAGGGGGCGCGTTCACCCCTCCACTTT. This sequence encodes CASSVDPEGARSPLHF.

The rearrangement uses TRBV2 and TRBJ1-4; no clear D gene. From germline, CDR1 is SNHLY and CDR2 FYNNEI. The V and J ends lost 6 bases and 5 bases respectively, with 7 bases between them. The CDR3 spans 12 residues. CDR3 sequence reads: CASSPGNEKLFF. CDR3 in DNA: TGTGCCAGCAGCCCCGGCAATGAAAAACTGTTTTTT.

The chain employs TRBV29-1 and TRBJ2-7, with 8 bases lining up with TRBD1. The ends lost 5 bases at V and 3 bases at J; junction bases unmatched: 6. CDR1 is SQVTM and CDR2 is ANQGSEA in the germline V gene. The CDR3 is 13 amino acids. CDR3 residues: CSVRTGSFYEQYF. DNA of the CDR3: TGCAGCGTTCGGACAGGGAGCTTCTACGAGCAGTACTTC.

This chain uses TRBV7-3 with TRBJ1-2; D is unclear. The CDR3 has 15 amino acids. Per germline, CDR1 SGHTA and CDR2 FQGTGA. Trimming stripped 5 bases from V and 4 bases from J, with 17 bases between. The CDR3 region has the DNA TGTGCCAGCAGCCCCGGCGGCGGCCCGGGCTATGGCTACACCTTC. It yields the protein CASSPGGGPGYGYTF.

The J gene is TRBJ2-5, the V gene TRBV11-2; D is perhaps TRBD2 (5 bases). V was trimmed by 1 base and J by 10 bases, leaving 10 bases between them. The CDR3 has 12 amino acids. Germline CDR1 reads SGHAT; CDR2 reads FQNNGV. This CDR3 is CASSLATEDQYF. DNA for the CDR3: TGTGCCAGCAGCTTAGCAACGGAGGACCAGTACTTC.

The chain is built from TRBV2 and TRBJ1-1; no reliable D call. Germline-derived CDR1 and CDR2 are SNHLY and FYNNEI. Trimming shortened V by 8 bases and J by 6 bases, and 16 bases separated the two germline ends. The CDR3 spans 13 residues. The CDR3 DNA reads as TGTGCCAGCCGGCTGGTAGGTTCGCCTGAAGCTTTCTTT. This gives the protein CASRLVGSPEAFF.

The rearrangement joins TRBV7-9 to TRBJ2-5; 11 bases are shared with TRBD1. The CDR3 runs to 12 residues. V gave up 5 bases and J gave up 7 bases; unmatched junction bases: 0. Germline loops: CDR1 SEHNR, CDR2 FQNEAQ (reference sequence). CDR3 sequence (DNA): TGTGCCAGCAGCGGGACAGGGGGGACCCAGTACTTC. Its translation: CASSGTGGTQYF.

The chain uses TRBV7-9 and TRBJ2-7, with TRBD1 identical over 7 bases. CDR1 is SEHNR, CDR2 FQNEAQ, per germline (reference sequence). J lost 11 bases, V lost 0 bases, and 4 bases had no gene match. CDR3 length equals 12 residues. The DNA of the CDR3 is TGTGCCAGCAGCTTAGCCGACAGGGACGAGTACTTC. This codes for CASSLADRDEYF.

The CDR3, as DNA: TGTGCCAGCTCACCACCGGAGGGGCGCCTCGCAGATACGCAGTATTTT. Encoded protein: CASSPPEGRLADTQYF. The chain has TRBV18 and TRBJ2-3; D is perhaps TRBD2 (6 bases). V lost 0 bases and J 4 bases, leaving 14 bases between the germline ends. Germline V gene sequence: CDR1 KGHSH, CDR2 LQKENI. CDR3 length equals 16 residues.

This clone was detected only once. The rearrangement joins TRBV5-4 to TRBJ2-6, with D perhaps assigned TRBD1 or TRBD2 (5 bases each). V lost 0 bases to trimming and J lost 0 bases, with 10 bases between them. This CDR3 has 17 residues. Germline loops: CDR1 SGHNT, CDR2 YYREEE (reference sequence). As DNA, the CDR3 is TGTGCCAGCAGCTTGGGGGGGTTGGGCTCTGGGGCCAACGTCCTGACTTTC. Its translation is CASSLGGLGSGANVLTF.

This sequence joins TRBV5-1 and TRBJ1-1; 8 nucleotides agree with TRBD1. V dropped 2 bases and J dropped 3; count of bases not matched to a gene: 6. Germline lookup yields CDR1 SGHRS and CDR2 YFSETQ. The CDR3 runs 15 residues. The CDR3 region has the DNA TGCGCCAGCAGCTTTTGGACAGGGCGGGACACTGAAGCTTTCTTT. This gives the protein CASSFWTGRDTEAFF.

This clone was recorded a few times. This sequence joins TRBV14 and TRBJ2-7, with D perhaps being TRBD1 or TRBD2 (5 bases each). The length of the CDR3 is 18 residues. Germline loops: CDR1 SGHDN, CDR2 FVKESK. V lost 1 base, J lost 7 bases, and 26 bases lay in between. The CDR3 loop is CASSQGDIRAVRGREQYF. The CDR3 DNA reads as TGTGCCAGCAGCCAAGGGGATATTCGGGCCGTTCGGGGCCGGGAGCAGTACTTC.

V and J are TRBV7-8 and TRBJ1-5, with unresolved D. This CDR3 spans 16 amino acids. The germline V gene encodes CDR1 SGHVS and CDR2 FQNEAQ. Deletions cut 2 bases from V and 0 bases from J, with 11 bases between. The CDR3 here is CASSLRELNSNQPQHF. CDR3 in DNA: TGTGCCAGCAGCTTACGGGAGTTAAATAGCAATCAGCCCCAGCATTTT.